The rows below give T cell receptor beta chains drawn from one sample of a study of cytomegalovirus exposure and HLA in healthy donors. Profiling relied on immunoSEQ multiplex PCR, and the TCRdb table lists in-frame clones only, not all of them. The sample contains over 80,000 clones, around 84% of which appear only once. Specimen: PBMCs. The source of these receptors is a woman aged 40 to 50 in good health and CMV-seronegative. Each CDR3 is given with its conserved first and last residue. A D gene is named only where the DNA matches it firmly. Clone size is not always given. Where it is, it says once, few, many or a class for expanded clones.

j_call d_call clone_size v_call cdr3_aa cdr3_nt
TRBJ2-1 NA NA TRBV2 CASSGSGRPYNEQFF TGTGCCAGCAGCGGGAGCGGAAGACCCTACAATGAGCAGTTCTTC
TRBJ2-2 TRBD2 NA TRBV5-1 CASSRTTSGSAGELFF TGCGCCAGCAGCCGGACGACTAGCGGCTCTGCCGGGGAGCTGTTTTTT
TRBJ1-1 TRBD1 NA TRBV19 CASSIGQGMNTEAFF TGTGCCAGTAGTATCGGACAGGGCATGAACACTGAAGCTTTCTTT
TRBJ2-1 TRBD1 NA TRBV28 CASSRPGTGFGEQFF TGTGCCAGCAGTCGCCCCGGGACAGGGTTCGGTGAGCAGTTCTTC
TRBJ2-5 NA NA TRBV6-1 CASSELETQYF TGTGCCAGCAGTGAACTAGAGACCCAGTACTTC
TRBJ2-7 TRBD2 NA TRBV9 CASSVGGLGGEQYF TGTGCCAGCAGCGTAGGGGGCCTGGGGGGGGAGCAGTACTTC
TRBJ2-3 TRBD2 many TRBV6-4 CASSDASGRTDTQYF TGTGCCAGCAGTGACGCTAGCGGGCGCACAGATACGCAGTATTTT
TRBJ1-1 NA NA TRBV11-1 CASSLGSFGQNTEAFF TGTGCCAGCAGCTTGGGCTCCTTCGGCCAGAACACTGAAGCTTTCTTT
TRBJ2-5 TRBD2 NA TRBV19 CASSLTTGRGETQYF TGTGCCAGTAGCCTCACTACCGGGAGGGGAGAGACCCAGTACTTC
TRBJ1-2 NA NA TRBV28 CATVEGPRGYTF TGTGCCACCGTGGAGGGGCCGCGAGGCTACACCTTC
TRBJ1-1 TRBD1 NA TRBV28 CASSTGGGGGSTEAFF TGTGCCAGCAGCACAGGGGGGGGAGGGGGGAGCACTGAAGCTTTCTTT
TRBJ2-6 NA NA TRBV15 CATSHSGRVGANVLTF TGTGCCACCAGCCACTCGGGAAGGGTTGGGGCCAACGTCCTGACTTTC
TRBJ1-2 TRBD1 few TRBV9 CASSPSPGQGLYGYTF TGTGCCAGCAGCCCTAGCCCGGGACAGGGGCTCTATGGCTACACCTTC